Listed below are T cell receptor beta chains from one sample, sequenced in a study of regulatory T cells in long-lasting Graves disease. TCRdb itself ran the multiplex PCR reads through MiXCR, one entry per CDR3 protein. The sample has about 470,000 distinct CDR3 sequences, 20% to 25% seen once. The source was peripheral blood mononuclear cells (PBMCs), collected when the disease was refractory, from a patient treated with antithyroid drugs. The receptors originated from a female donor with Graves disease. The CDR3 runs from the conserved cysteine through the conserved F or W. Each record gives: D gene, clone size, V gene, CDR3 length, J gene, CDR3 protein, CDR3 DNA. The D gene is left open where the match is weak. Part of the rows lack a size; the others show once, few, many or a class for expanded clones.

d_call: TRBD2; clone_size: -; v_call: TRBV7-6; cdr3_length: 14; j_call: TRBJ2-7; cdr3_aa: CASSRAGGIYEQYF; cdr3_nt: TGTGCCAGCAGCAGAGCGGGAGGAATTTACGAGCAGTACTTC
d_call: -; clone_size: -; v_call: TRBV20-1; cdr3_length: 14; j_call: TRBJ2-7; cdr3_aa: CSALGALVEGEQCF; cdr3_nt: TGCAGTGCGTTGGGGGCTTTGGTGGAAGGCGAGCAGTGCTTC
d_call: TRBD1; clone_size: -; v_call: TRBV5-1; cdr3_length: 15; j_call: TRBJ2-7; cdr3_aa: CASSSPDRWDYEQYF; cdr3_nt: TGCGCCAGCAGCTCCCCGGACAGGTGGGACTACGAGCAGTACTTC
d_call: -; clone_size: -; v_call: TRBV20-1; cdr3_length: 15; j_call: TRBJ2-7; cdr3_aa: CSARARGLRGYEQYF; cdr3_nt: TGCAGTGCTAGAGCAAGAGGACTTCGGGGCTACGAGCAGTACTTC
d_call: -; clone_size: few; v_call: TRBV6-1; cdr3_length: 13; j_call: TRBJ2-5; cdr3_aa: CASSLDIQEAQYF; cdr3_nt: TGTGCCAGCAGTCTTGACATCCAAGAGGCCCAGTACTTC
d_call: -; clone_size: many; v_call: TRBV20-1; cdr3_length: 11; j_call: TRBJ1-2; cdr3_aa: CSAADSYGYTF; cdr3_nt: TGCAGTGCCGCGGACAGCTATGGCTACACCTTC
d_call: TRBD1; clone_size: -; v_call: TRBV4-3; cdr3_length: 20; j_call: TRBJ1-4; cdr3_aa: CASSQAGLDRGVPTNEKLFF; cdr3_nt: TGCGCCAGCAGCCAAGCTGGGCTGGACAGGGGGGTACCAACTAATGAAAAACTGTTTTTT
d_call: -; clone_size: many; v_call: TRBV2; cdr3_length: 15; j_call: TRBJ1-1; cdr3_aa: CASTLEVSPNTEAFF; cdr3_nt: TGTGCCAGCACCCTCGAGGTATCGCCGAACACTGAAGCTTTCTTT
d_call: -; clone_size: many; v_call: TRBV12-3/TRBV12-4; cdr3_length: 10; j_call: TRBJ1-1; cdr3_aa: CASTEGEAFF; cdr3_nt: TGTGCCAGCACAGAAGGGGAAGCTTTCTTT
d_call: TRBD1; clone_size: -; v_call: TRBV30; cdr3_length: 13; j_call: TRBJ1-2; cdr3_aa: CALRTGGFGGYTF; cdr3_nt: TGTGCCCTACGGACAGGGGGCTTCGGTGGCTACACCTTC
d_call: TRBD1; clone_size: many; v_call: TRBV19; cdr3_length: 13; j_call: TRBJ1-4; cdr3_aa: CASQGELREKLFF; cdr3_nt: TGTGCCAGCCAGGGGGAGCTCCGAGAAAAACTGTTTTTT
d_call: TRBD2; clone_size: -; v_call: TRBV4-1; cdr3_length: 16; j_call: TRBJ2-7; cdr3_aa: CASSRGLAGGTYEQYF; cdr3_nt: TGCGCCAGCAGCCGAGGACTAGCGGGAGGCACCTACGAGCAGTACTTC
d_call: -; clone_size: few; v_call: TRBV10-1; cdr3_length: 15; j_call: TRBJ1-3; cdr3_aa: CASRSDRISGNTIYF; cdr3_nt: TGCGCCAGCAGATCAGACAGGATCTCTGGAAACACCATATATTTT